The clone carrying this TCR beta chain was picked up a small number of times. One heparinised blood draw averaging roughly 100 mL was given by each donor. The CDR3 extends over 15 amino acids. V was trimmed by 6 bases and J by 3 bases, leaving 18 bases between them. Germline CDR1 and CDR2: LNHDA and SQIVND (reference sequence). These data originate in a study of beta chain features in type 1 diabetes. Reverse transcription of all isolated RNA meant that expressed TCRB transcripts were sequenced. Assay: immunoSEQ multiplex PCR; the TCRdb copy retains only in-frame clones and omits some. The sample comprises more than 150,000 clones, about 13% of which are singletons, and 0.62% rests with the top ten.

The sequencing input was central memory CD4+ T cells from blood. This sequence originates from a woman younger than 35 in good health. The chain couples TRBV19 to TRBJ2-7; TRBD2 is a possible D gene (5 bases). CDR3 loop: CASSKSVPGYYEQYF. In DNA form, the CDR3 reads TGTGCCAGTAGCAAGTCGGTCCCGGGGTACTACGAGCAGTACTTC.